What follows describes a single TCR beta chain. The data derive from a study of blood T cell repertoires in COVID-19. For the study at large: Some COVID-19 samples were acute and others convalescent; all came from the United States, Italy and Spain. PBMCs, B-cell-depleted T cells, or T cells were the source of the cDNA or gDNA that made up the material.

The CDR3 runs 13 residues. Germline CDR1 is MNHEY and CDR2 is SVGEGT. V lost 2 bases and J lost 8, with 12 bases in between. Per the original data handling: Reference gene primer amplification gave estimated nucleated cell counts. Assay: immunoSEQ multiplex PCR; the TCRdb copy retains only in-frame clones and omits some. That table gives V, J and clone size, and the DNA gave D and trimming. This table has about 370,000 clones, around 87% appearing once. The sequence came from a young man with active or convalescent COVID-19. Sequencing used peripheral blood. This chain links TRBV6-2 or TRBV6-3 with TRBJ1-1, with D possibly TRBD1 on 5 matching bases. DNA for the CDR3: TGTGCCAGCAGTTACGGACCGGGGGACGAAGCTTTCTTT. This sequence encodes CASSYGPGDEAFF.